These T cell receptor beta chains were read from a single sample in a study of monozygotic twins with inflammatory bowel disease. TCRdb reworked the 5' RACE reads into one entry per CDR3 protein, no DNA. In total, the table holds some 300,000 distinct CDR3 sequences. The sequenced sample was blood. Source of these receptors: a human donor with ulcerative colitis or Crohn's disease, or a healthy co-twin of an affected twin (not recorded which). Each CDR3 is given with its conserved first and last residue. Fields, in order: V gene, J gene, CDR3 protein.

V gene: TRBV5-6
J gene: TRBJ2-1
CDR3 protein: CASSPLGQGLRDEQFF

V gene: TRBV6-6
J gene: TRBJ2-7
CDR3 protein: CASSSGTRTYEQYF

V gene: TRBV11-2
J gene: TRBJ2-3
CDR3 protein: CASSLVVSGGFSTDTQYF

V gene: TRBV5-4
J gene: TRBJ2-2
CDR3 protein: CASSNPRSSGQLTGELFF

V gene: TRBV20-1
J gene: TRBJ2-3
CDR3 protein: CSALRFGGASSTDTQYF

V gene: TRBV12-3/TRBV12-4
J gene: TRBJ2-3
CDR3 protein: CASSSGTGVDTQYF

V gene: TRBV29-1
J gene: TRBJ1-4
CDR3 protein: CSVYHPGQGNTATNEKLFF

V gene: TRBV25-1
J gene: TRBJ1-6
CDR3 protein: CASSELKQGLYSPLHF

V gene: TRBV19
J gene: TRBJ2-1
CDR3 protein: CASSTAPGVQPGIF

V gene: TRBV2
J gene: TRBJ2-3
CDR3 protein: CASIWGGKDTQYF

V gene: TRBV5-6
J gene: TRBJ2-3
CDR3 protein: CASSSGLAADF